This T cell receptor beta chain was recovered during a study of blood T cells in healthy people across ages. Study outcomes and limitations: Shifts in expanded clonotypes may have been confounded by donor CMV status, which was unknown. Per million T cells, the diversity of TCR beta decreased roughly linearly as age advanced.

Each of the donors had approximately 10 milliliters of peripheral blood drawn into EDTA-treated Vacutainer tubes. Then a second PCR, running about 6 to 12 cycles, was carried out with a sample-barcoded 5' primer and a J-beta primer mix. Every single cDNA molecule received a tag from a template-switch adaptor with 12 random nucleotides. TCRdb called the 5' RACE reads again in MiXCR, with one record for every CDR3 protein. The sample includes 580,000 or so distinct CDR3 sequences, roughly 43% of them seen just once. Germline lookup yields CDR1 ENHRY and CDR2 SYGVKD. V lost 2 bases to trimming and J lost 4 bases; unmatched junction nucleotides: 6. The CDR3 covers 17 residues. As regards this clonotype: The target antigen is unknown.

Material: blood. This chain connects TRBV10-3 to TRBJ2-1; 12 bases agree with TRBD2. The sequence derives from an older man in good health. CDR3 residues: CAISESRLAGVYNEQFF. CDR3 sequence (DNA): TGTGCCATCAGTGAGAGCAGACTAGCGGGGGTATACAATGAGCAGTTCTTC.